The 10 T cell receptor beta chains in this list originate from one sample, sequenced in a study of blood T cell repertoires in COVID-19. Sequenced by immunoSEQ multiplex PCR; TCRdb stores in-frame clones only, minus some. Among about 190,000 clones, around 88% were seen once, and the ten largest hold 8% to 10%. The sequencing sample was made of PBMCs or T cells enriched from blood (not recorded which). Every receptor here comes from a young woman who had recovered from COVID-19.

The chain joins TRBV9 to TRBJ2-3; the D gene is possibly TRBD2 (7 bases). V lost 6 bases to trimming and J lost 2 bases, with 16 bases between them. Germline-derived CDR1 and CDR2 are SGDLS and YYNGEE. The CDR3 spans 15 residues. This CDR3 is CASNRAGAPTDTQYF. DNA of the CDR3: TGTGCCAGCAACAGGGCGGGAGCCCCCACAGATACGCAGTATTTT.

This clone came up once. J is TRBJ1-2 and V is TRBV7-2; 8 bases match TRBD1. Germline V gene data show CDR1 as SGHTA and CDR2 as FQGNSA. The CDR3 is 16 residues long. J was trimmed by 8 bases and V by 5 bases; bases with no gene match: 16. The DNA for the CDR3 is TGTGCCAGCAGCCCCTGGGGGCAGGGGGCAGCGGGGGGCTACACCTTC. This codes for CASSPWGQGAAGGYTF.

CDR3 protein: CASAVAFRGIGELFF. CDR3 bases: TGTGCCAGCGCCGTGGCGTTTAGGGGGATCGGGGAGCTGTTTTTT. The rearrangement uses TRBV7-9 and TRBJ2-2, with D possibly TRBD1 on 6 matching bases. Germline CDR1 is SEHNR and CDR2 is FQNEAQ (reference sequence). The CDR3 spans 15 residues. Deletions cut 8 bases from V and 7 bases from J, with 20 bases between.

Worth noting for this clone: The junction departs from germline at one end; a sequencing error may be responsible. The V call is TRBV5-6, the J call TRBJ1-3; 8 bases agree with TRBD1. Germline V gene sequence: CDR1 SGHDT, CDR2 YYEEEE. CDR3 length: 14 residues. CDR3 in DNA: TGTGCCAGCAGTTCTACAGGGGGAGGAAGCACCATATATTTT. It encodes CASSSTGGGSTIYF.

The V call is TRBV6-4, the J call TRBJ2-3; 8 bases match TRBD2. This CDR3 contains 15 residues. Germline V gene data show CDR1 as MRHNA and CDR2 as SNTAGT. The V segment lost 1 base and the J segment 4 bases; nucleotides outside the gene matches: 4. The CDR3 is CASSDLAGKADTQYF. The DNA of the CDR3 is TGTGCCAGCAGTGACTTAGCGGGAAAAGCAGATACGCAGTATTTT.

This clone was found a few times. The chain joins TRBV27 to TRBJ2-1; D is perhaps TRBD1 (6 bases). V dropped 6 bases and J dropped 0 bases, with 12 bases sitting between them. The CDR3 runs to 15 residues. Germline V CDR1 and CDR2: MNHEY, SMNVEV (reference sequence). The CDR3 bases are TGTGCCAGCAGAAGGACAGAGAGCTCCTACAATGAGCAGTTCTTC. Its translation: CASRRTESSYNEQFF.

This chain uses TRBV7-2 with TRBJ2-7; 13 bases map to TRBD2. Unmatched junction bases numbered 13, after V lost 5 bases and J lost 6 bases. The CDR3 contains 17 residues. Per germline, CDR1 SGHTA and CDR2 FQGNSA. CDR3 nucleotides: TGTGCCAGCAGCAGCGGGCGGACTAGCGGGAGCAACGGCGAGCAGTACTTC. Amino acids: CASSSGRTSGSNGEQYF. The complete variable domain, with remaining parts taken from reference TRBV7-2 and TRBJ2-7, reads GAGVSQSPSNKVTEKGKDVELRCDPISGHTALYWYRQSLGQGLEFLIYFQGNSAPDKSGLPSDRFSAERTGGSVSTLTIQRTQQEDSAVYLCASSSGRTSGSNGEQYFGPGTRLTVT.

The V call is TRBV6-1, the J call TRBJ1-6, with D possibly being TRBD1 (5 bases). The CDR3 covers 13 residues. Trimming pared 2 bases from V and 15 bases from J, leaving 14 bases between. The V gene's germline CDR1 is MNHNS and CDR2 SASEGT. The CDR3 sequence is CASSESRGPRLHF. For the CDR3, the DNA is TGTGCCAGCAGTGAAAGTAGGGGCCCGCGCCTCCACTTT.

This clone showed up just a few times. The rearrangement uses TRBV2 and TRBJ2-7; unclear D gene. Germline CDR1 SNHLY, CDR2 FYNNEI. The CDR3 loop spans 14 amino acids. Trimming cost V 5 bases and J 1 base, with 12 bases left between them. For the CDR3, the DNA is TGTGCCAGCAGTAGTGGCAGTCGATCCTACGAGCAGTACTTC. Its protein product is CASSSGSRSYEQYF. Combining the CDR3 with reference TRBV2 and TRBJ2-7 gives the whole variable domain EPEVTQTPSHQVTQMGQEVILRCVPISNHLYFYWYRQILGQKVEFLVSFYNNEISEKSEIFDDQFSVERPDGSNFTLKIRSTKLEDSAMYFCASSSGSRSYEQYFGPGTRLTVT.

This clone was observed a single time. The genes are TRBV5-1 and TRBJ1-5; D possibly corresponds to TRBD1 (6 bases). From germline, CDR1 is SGHRS and CDR2 YFSETQ. The CDR3 extends over 14 amino acids. The germline V and J ends were trimmed by 2 bases and 6 bases, with 12 bases remaining between them. CDR3 in amino acids: CASSLGGDAQPQHF. CDR3 DNA sequence: TGCGCCAGCAGCTTAGGGGGTGACGCTCAGCCCCAGCATTTT.